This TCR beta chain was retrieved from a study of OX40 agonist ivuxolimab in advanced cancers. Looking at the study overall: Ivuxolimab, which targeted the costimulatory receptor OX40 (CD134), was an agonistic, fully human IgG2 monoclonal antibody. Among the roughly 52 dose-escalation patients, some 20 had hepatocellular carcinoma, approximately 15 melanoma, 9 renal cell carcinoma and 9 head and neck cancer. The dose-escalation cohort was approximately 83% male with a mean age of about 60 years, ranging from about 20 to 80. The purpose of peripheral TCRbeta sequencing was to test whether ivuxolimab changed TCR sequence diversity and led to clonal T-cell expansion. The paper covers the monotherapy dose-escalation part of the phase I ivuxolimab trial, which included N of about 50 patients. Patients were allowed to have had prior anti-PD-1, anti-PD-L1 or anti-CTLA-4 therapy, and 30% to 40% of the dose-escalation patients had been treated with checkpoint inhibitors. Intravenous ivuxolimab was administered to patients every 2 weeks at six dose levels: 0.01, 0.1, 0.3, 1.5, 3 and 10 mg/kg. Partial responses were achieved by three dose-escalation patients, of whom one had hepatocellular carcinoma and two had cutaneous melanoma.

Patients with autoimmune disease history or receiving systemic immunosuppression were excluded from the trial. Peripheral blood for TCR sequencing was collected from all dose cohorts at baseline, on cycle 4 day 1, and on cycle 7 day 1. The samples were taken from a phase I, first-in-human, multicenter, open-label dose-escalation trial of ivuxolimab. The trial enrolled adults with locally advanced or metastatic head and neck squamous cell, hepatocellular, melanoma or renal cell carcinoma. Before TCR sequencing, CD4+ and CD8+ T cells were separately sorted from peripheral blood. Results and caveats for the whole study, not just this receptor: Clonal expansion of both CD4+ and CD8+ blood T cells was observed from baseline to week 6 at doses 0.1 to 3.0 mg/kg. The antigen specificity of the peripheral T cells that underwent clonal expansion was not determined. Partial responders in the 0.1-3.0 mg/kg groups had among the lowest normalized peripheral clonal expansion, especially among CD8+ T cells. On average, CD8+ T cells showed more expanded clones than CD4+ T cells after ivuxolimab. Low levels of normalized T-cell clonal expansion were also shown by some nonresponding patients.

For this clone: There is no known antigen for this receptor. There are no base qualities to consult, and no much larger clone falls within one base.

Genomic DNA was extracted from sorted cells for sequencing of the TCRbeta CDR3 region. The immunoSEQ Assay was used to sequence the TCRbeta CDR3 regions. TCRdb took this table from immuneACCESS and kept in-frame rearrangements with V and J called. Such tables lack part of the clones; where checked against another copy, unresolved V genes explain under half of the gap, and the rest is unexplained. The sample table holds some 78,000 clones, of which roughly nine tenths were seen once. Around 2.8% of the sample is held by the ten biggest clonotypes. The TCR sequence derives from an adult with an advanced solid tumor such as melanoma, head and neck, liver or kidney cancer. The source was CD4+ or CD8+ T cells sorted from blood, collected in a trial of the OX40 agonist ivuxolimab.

Here the CDR3 is given as CASRREHNEQFF. The nucleotide sequence is TGTGCCAGCCGGAGGGAGCACAATGAGCAGTTCTTC. The chain uses TRBV5-6 and TRBJ2-1, and perhaps TRBD2 as D gene, on 6 matching bases. In the germline V gene, CDR1 corresponds to SGHDT and CDR2 to YYEEEE. The CDR3, cysteine through phenylalanine, is 12 amino acids long. This entry keeps only the CDR3 DNA: 36 bases, framed from base 1. The junction carries 10 bases between V and J, which are trimmed by 7 bases and 5 bases respectively.